The 26 T cell receptor beta chains below come from one sample, sequenced in a study of cytomegalovirus exposure and HLA in healthy donors. Measured with immunoSEQ multiplex PCR; TCRdb has only the in-frame clones, and not every one. This repertoire shows 120,000 or so clones, 89% found once; its top ten account for approximately 1.1%. The sequenced sample was PBMCs. The receptors stem from a woman younger than 30 in good health and CMV-seronegative.

The rearrangement joins TRBV6-5 to TRBJ2-5; 9 bases match TRBD2. CDR3 length: 16 residues. J gave up 6 bases and V 0 bases, and 8 bases lay outside the gene matches. Germline V gene sequence: CDR1 MNHEY, CDR2 SVGAGI. For the CDR3, the DNA is TGTGCCAGCAGTTACTCGATCGCGCGGGGGGGCAAGACCCAGTACTTC. Amino acids: CASSYSIARGGKTQYF.

This chain connects TRBV19 to TRBJ2-7; 10 nucleotides align to TRBD2. V gave up 5 bases and J gave up 4 bases; unmatched junction bases: 8. Germline V gene lookup returns CDR1 LNHDA and CDR2 SQIVND (reference sequence). The CDR3 is 15 residues long. The CDR3 reads CASSRAETSGYEQYF. In nucleotides, the CDR3 is TGTGCCAGTAGTCGGGCCGAGACTAGCGGGTACGAGCAGTACTTC.

The J gene is TRBJ1-1, the V gene TRBV19; 7 nucleotides align to TRBD1. J gave up 6 bases and V 4 bases, and 8 bases lay outside the gene matches. Germline loops: CDR1 LNHDA, CDR2 SQIVND (reference sequence). The CDR3 contains 14 residues. CDR3 DNA: TGTGCCAGTAGTAGAGACAGGGATCAAGCTGAAGCTTTCTTT. Translating it yields CASSRDRDQAEAFF.

The chain is built from TRBV7-2 and TRBJ2-7; 12 bases are shared with TRBD1. Germline V CDR1 and CDR2: SGHTA, FQGNSA. The CDR3 extends over 16 amino acids. The V segment lost 1 base and the J segment 7 bases; nucleotides outside the gene matches: 8. The CDR3 nucleotides read TGTGCCAGCAGCTTAGGCCTGGGACAGGGGGCGAGGGAGCAGTACTTC. Residues: CASSLGLGQGAREQYF.

The V and J genes are TRBV2 and TRBJ2-1; 7 nucleotides align to TRBD1. Germline V gives CDR1 SNHLY, CDR2 FYNNEI. The CDR3 is 13 residues long. V was pared by 4 bases and J by 3 bases, with 0 bases of the junction left unmatched. The CDR3 sequence is CASSGDSYNEQFF. The CDR3 DNA sequence: TGTGCCAGCAGTGGGGACAGCTACAATGAGCAGTTCTTC.

V and J are TRBV2 and TRBJ1-3; D gene uncertain. The CDR3 length is 14 residues. The germline V and J ends were trimmed by 3 bases and 4 bases, with 10 bases remaining between them. The germline V gene encodes CDR1 SNHLY and CDR2 FYNNEI. Here the CDR3 reads CASSDRSLGNTIYF. The CDR3 DNA follows: TGTGCCAGCAGTGACCGGTCGCTCGGAAACACCATATATTTT.

This clone is a singleton in its sample. The rearrangement links TRBV6-5 to TRBJ2-7; TRBD2 aligns across 8 bases. The CDR3 runs to 15 residues. With V trimmed by 5 bases and J by 4 bases, 10 bases remained unmatched. Germline lookup yields CDR1 MNHEY and CDR2 SVGAGI. The CDR3 protein is CASSPFGGEGYEQYF. CDR3 coding DNA: TGTGCCAGCAGTCCCTTCGGGGGGGAAGGGTACGAGCAGTACTTC.

This chain connects TRBV5-1 to TRBJ2-2; no clear D. Deletions cut 4 bases from V and 7 bases from J, with 11 bases between. The CDR3 runs 13 residues. In germline, CDR1 is SGHRS, CDR2 YFSETQ. The CDR3 sequence is CASSPQVGGELFF. As DNA, the CDR3 is TGCGCCAGCAGCCCGCAGGTAGGCGGGGAGCTGTTTTTT.

The chain employs TRBV7-9 and TRBJ1-6; 8 positions agree with TRBD1. This CDR3 region has 15 residues. Germline V gene sequence: CDR1 SEHNR, CDR2 FQNEAQ (reference sequence). V was pared by 5 bases and J by 7 bases, with 7 bases of the junction left unmatched. CDR3 sequence: CASSTTQGVNSPLHF. DNA of the CDR3: TGTGCCAGCAGCACCACACAGGGGGTGAATTCACCCCTCCACTTT. Complete variable domain (other parts from reference TRBV7-9 and TRBJ1-6): DTGVSQNPRHKITKRGQNVTFRCDPISEHNRLYWYRQTLGQGPEFLTYFQNEAQLEKSRLLSDRFSAERPKGSFSTLEIQRTEQGDSAMYLCASSTTQGVNSPLHFGNGTRLTVT.

This chain links TRBV6-6 with TRBJ1-3; 10 positions match TRBD1. Germline V gives CDR1 MNHNY, CDR2 SVGAGI (reference sequence). CDR3 length: 16 amino acids. Trimming cost V 2 bases and J 2 bases; bases outside gene matches: 3. This CDR3 reads CASSYGDRGAGNTIYF. CDR3 in DNA: TGTGCCAGCAGTTACGGGGACAGGGGTGCTGGAAACACCATATATTTT.

The rearrangement uses TRBV9 and TRBJ2-2; 9 bases align to TRBD1. V shed 4 bases, J shed 6 bases, and the junction held 7 bases outside the gene matches. Germline values: CDR1 SGDLS, CDR2 YYNGEE. This CDR3 is built from 15 residues. The CDR3 here is CASSPPDRGSGELFF. In DNA, the CDR3 is TGTGCCAGCAGCCCGCCGGACAGGGGCTCCGGGGAGCTGTTTTTT. The variable domain in full, with the rest retrieved from reference TRBV9 and TRBJ2-2, is DSGVTQTPKHLITATGQRVTLRCSPRSGDLSVYWYQQSLDQGLQFLIQYYNGEERAKGNILERFSAQQFPDLHSELNLSSLELGDSALYFCASSPPDRGSGELFFGEGSRLTVL.

V usage is TRBV14 and J usage is TRBJ1-1; D is ambiguous. The CDR3 is made up of 12 amino acids. V lost 2 bases and J 5 bases, leaving 6 bases between the germline ends. Germline values: CDR1 SGHDN, CDR2 FVKESK. This CDR3 is CASSQSWTEAFF. CDR3 DNA: TGTGCCAGCAGCCAAAGCTGGACTGAAGCTTTCTTT.

The chain uses TRBV7-9 and TRBJ2-1; no definite D call. Trimming removed 4 bases at V and 8 bases at J, with 18 bases between. This CDR3 has 15 amino acids. Germline V gene data show CDR1 as SEHNR and CDR2 as FQNEAQ (reference sequence). Written as DNA, the CDR3 is TGTGCCAGCAGCTCCATACTGCTGGGCGCCGATGAGCAGTTCTTC. Translation gives CASSSILLGADEQFF.

This clone was seen a handful of times. The V call is TRBV19, the J call TRBJ1-1, with unresolved D. Germline CDR1 reads LNHDA; CDR2 reads SQIVND (reference sequence). The CDR3 length is 11 residues. The V and J ends lost 6 bases and 6 bases respectively, with 8 bases between them. The CDR3 nucleotides are TGTGCCAGTAGCAGGCTGGCTGAAGCTTTCTTT. Its protein product is CASSRLAEAFF. Drawing the rest from reference TRBV19 and TRBJ1-1, the complete variable domain is DGGITQSPKYLFRKEGQNVTLSCEQNLNHDAMYWYRQDPGQGLRLIYYSQIVNDFQKGDIAEGYSVSREKKESFPLTVTSAQKNPTAFYLCASSRLAEAFFGQGTRLTVV.

The chain recombines TRBV6-6 with TRBJ2-1; weak D call: TRBD2 (5 bases). Trimming took 6 bases from V and 2 from J, leaving 8 bases between them. CDR3 size: 13 residues. Germline assignment: CDR1 MNHNY and CDR2 SVGAGI (reference sequence). The CDR3: CASRGLTYNEQFF. The CDR3 DNA is TGTGCCAGCAGAGGACTTACCTACAATGAGCAGTTCTTC.

The chain is built from TRBV11-2 and TRBJ1-2, with D uncertain. V gave up 5 bases and J gave up 4 bases, with 11 bases separating them. This CDR3 comprises 13 residues. Germline V CDR1 and CDR2: SGHAT, FQNNGV. CDR3 region: CASSVSQFYGYTF. The CDR3 bases are TGTGCCAGCAGCGTAAGCCAATTCTATGGCTACACCTTC.

The chain carries TRBV27 and TRBJ1-2; 10 nucleotides line up with TRBD1. The CDR3 loop spans 15 amino acids. The germline V gene encodes CDR1 MNHEY and CDR2 SMNVEV (reference sequence). Trimming at V came to 4 bases and at J to 4 bases, leaving 6 bases not matched to a gene. CDR3 sequence reads: CASSSPGQGSYGYTF. The CDR3 DNA reads as TGTGCCAGCAGTTCCCCGGGACAGGGGAGCTATGGCTACACCTTC.

In its sample, this clone was seen once. V is TRBV28 and J is TRBJ2-4; 11 nucleotides agree with TRBD2. Germline V gene data show CDR1 as MDHEN and CDR2 as SYDVKM. The trim removed 5 bases at V and 6 bases at J, leaving 12 bases unmatched. This CDR3 has 17 residues. The CDR3 nucleotides read TGTGCCAGCAGTCCCACGACTAGCGGGGTAGATTCAAACATTCAGTACTTC. Amino acids: CASSPTTSGVDSNIQYF.

This clone is a singleton in its sample. J is TRBJ1-2 and V is TRBV2; D not resolved. This CDR3 has 15 residues. CDR1 and CDR2 (germline): SNHLY, FYNNEI. The V and J ends lost 3 bases and 4 bases respectively, with 15 bases between them. CDR3: CASSDWDGSIYGYTF. In DNA, the CDR3 is TGTGCCAGCAGTGACTGGGATGGGAGTATCTATGGCTACACCTTC.

V is TRBV19 and J is TRBJ1-1; 8 bases match TRBD1. Germline values: CDR1 LNHDA, CDR2 SQIVND (reference sequence). V lost 1 base, J lost 0 bases, and 4 bases stayed unmatched. CDR3 length: 16 residues. CDR3 amino acids: CASSIGQGRMNTEAFF. DNA for the CDR3: TGTGCCAGTAGTATAGGACAGGGGAGAATGAACACTGAAGCTTTCTTT.

The chain has TRBV21-1 and TRBJ2-1; the D segment call TRBD1 is taken from the table without a DNA check. TRBV21-1 is deemed a pseudogene. The CDR3 extends over 11 amino acids. The CDR3 DNA follows: TGTGCCAGCATAACCGGGACAGGGAAGTTCTTC. As protein: CASITGTGKFF.

The chain joins TRBV15 to TRBJ2-1; tentatively, D is TRBD1 (5 bases). CDR3 size: 14 residues. V was cut by 1 base and J by 7 bases, with 11 bases left in between. The germline V gene has CDR1 LNHNV and CDR2 YYDKDF (reference sequence). CDR3 DNA: TGTGCCACCAGCAGAGCTACAGGCCATAATGAGCAGTTCTTC. Amino acids: CATSRATGHNEQFF. Full variable domain (missing parts from reference TRBV15 and TRBJ2-1): DAMVIQNPRYQVTQFGKPVTLSCSQTLNHNVMYWYQQKSSQAPKLLFHYYDKDFNNEADTPDNFQSRRPNTSFCFLDIRSPGLGDTAMYLCATSRATGHNEQFFGPGTRLTVL.

This chain uses TRBV30 with TRBJ2-5; 10 bases align to TRBD1. The germline gives CDR1 GTSNPN, CDR2 SVGIG (reference sequence). The CDR3 consists of 15 residues. V gave up 2 bases and J gave up 4 bases; unmatched junction bases: 7. CDR3 amino acids: CAWSQGTGERETQYF. CDR3 coding DNA: TGTGCCTGGAGTCAAGGGACAGGGGAAAGAGAGACCCAGTACTTC.

This clone came up once. This chain uses TRBV29-1 with TRBJ2-3, with 13 bases fitting TRBD2. With 5 bases clipped from V and 2 bases from J, the junction kept 4 bases outside the gene matches. The CDR3 length is 15 residues. CDR1 and CDR2 (germline): SQVTM, ANQGSEA. CDR3 residues: CSVTGTSGVTDTQYF. As DNA, the CDR3 is TGCAGCGTTACCGGGACTAGCGGGGTCACAGATACGCAGTATTTT.

V usage is TRBV27 and J usage is TRBJ1-2, with 8 bases lining up with TRBD1. The CDR3 has 14 amino acids. Looked up from germline, CDR1 is MNHEY and CDR2 is SMNVEV (reference sequence). V was pared by 4 bases and J by 4 bases, with 5 bases of the junction left unmatched. CDR3 loop: CASSSDREGYGYTF. DNA for the CDR3: TGTGCCAGCAGTTCGGACAGGGAGGGCTATGGCTACACCTTC.

The gene calls are TRBV28 and TRBJ2-7, with D possibly TRBD1 on 6 matching bases. The CDR3 covers 14 residues. The germline V gene encodes CDR1 MDHEN and CDR2 SYDVKM. V shed 8 bases and J shed 0 bases, with 14 bases lying between them. The chain's CDR3 is CASGRTASSYEQYV. DNA for the CDR3: TGTGCCAGCGGTAGGACAGCGAGCTCCTACGAGCAGTACGTC.